This T cell receptor (beta chain) was sequenced in a study of shared clonotypes between healthy human individuals. General study findings and limits: Sharing across a few donors was seen in 4.5% to 6.5% of naive CD4 clonotypes.

Produced via immunoSEQ multiplex PCR; TCRdb's table is partial and in-frame only. The table includes more than 1 million clones, about 80% detected once. Donors were healthy HIV-negative adults without recent acute infections or vaccinations. Turning to this clone: As yet, its antigen is unknown.

The sample comprised memory CD4+ T cells from PBMCs. The sample's subset: CD45RA-negative fraction. The sequence derives from a man aged 18 to 30 in good health. Some clones in this sample may be carry-over from other donors' samples.

The CDR3 bases are TGTGCCAGCAGTGACAACAGCTATGGCTACACCTTC. Translation: CASSDNSYGYTF. This sequence joins TRBV6-1 and TRBJ1-2; no clear D gene. CDR1 MNHNS and CDR2 SASEGT come from the germline V gene. The CDR3 loop spans 12 amino acids. Trimming cost V 3 bases and J 4 bases, with 6 bases left between them.